This passage covers 13 T cell receptor beta chains from one sample sequenced in a study of shared clonotypes between healthy human individuals. Sequencing used immunoSEQ multiplex PCR; TCRdb keeps in-frame clones, though not all of them. The sample records around 690,000 clones, about nine tenths being singletons. Sequencing input: memory CD8+ T cells from PBMCs. Subset meaning: CD45RO+ cells pooled with CCR7-negative TemRA cells. The receptor set was obtained from a man in his late teens or twenties in good health. Some clones in this sample may be carry-over from other donors' samples.

This sequence joins TRBV27 and TRBJ2-7; maybe TRBD1 (6 bases). The V gene lost 3 bases and the J gene lost 3 bases, with 15 bases spanning the gap. Germline CDR1 and CDR2: MNHEY and SMNVEV (reference sequence). This CDR3 spans 15 amino acids. The CDR3 region is CASSLSQGLYYEQYF. The DNA for the CDR3 is TGTGCCAGCAGTTTGTCACAGGGCCTATACTACGAGCAGTACTTC.

J is TRBJ2-7 and V is TRBV4-1; 8 nucleotides agree with TRBD2. Germline V gene data show CDR1 as MGHRA and CDR2 as YSYEKL. Trimming at V came to 0 bases and at J to 1 base, leaving 5 bases not matched to a gene. This CDR3 is 16 amino acids long. The chain's CDR3 is CASSQEPAGESYEQYF. The CDR3 DNA reads as TGCGCCAGCAGCCAAGAGCCAGCGGGAGAGTCCTACGAGCAGTACTTC.

This chain connects TRBV7-9 to TRBJ2-1; a possible D gene is TRBD1 (5 bases). With 0 bases removed from V and 8 bases from J, the gap between germline ends came to 14 bases. Germline CDR1 reads SEHNR; CDR2 reads FQNEAQ (reference sequence). The CDR3 is made up of 15 amino acids. This chain's CDR3 is CASSLARAGRHEQFF. The DNA of the CDR3 is TGTGCCAGCAGCTTAGCTCGGGCAGGGCGGCATGAGCAGTTCTTC. Drawing the rest from reference TRBV7-9 and TRBJ2-1, the complete variable domain is DTGVSQNPRHKITKRGQNVTFRCDPISEHNRLYWYRQTLGQGPEFLTYFQNEAQLEKSRLLSDRFSAERPKGSFSTLEIQRTEQGDSAMYLCASSLARAGRHEQFFGPGTRLTVL.

The chain joins TRBV7-9 to TRBJ2-3; possible D gene TRBD1, 7 bases. Germline CDR1 is SEHNR and CDR2 is FQNEAQ (reference sequence). The CDR3 has 11 residues. Trimming stripped 5 bases from V and 13 bases from J, with 13 bases between. The CDR3, as DNA: TGTGCCAGCAGCCCCGACAGGGAGGAGTATTTT. It yields the protein CASSPDREEYF.

The gene calls are TRBV7-2 and TRBJ2-3; 8 nucleotides align to TRBD1. CDR1 is SGHTA, CDR2 FQGNSA, per germline. This CDR3 is 17 amino acids long. The V gene end was trimmed by 3 bases and the J gene end by 6 bases; junction bases not matched to a gene: 14. The CDR3 DNA reads as TGTGCCAGCAGCTTCCCTACAGGGGGAAGGGCCCATGATACGCAGTATTTT. It translates to CASSFPTGGRAHDTQYF.

Only one count was recorded for this clone. The chain couples TRBV27 to TRBJ1-5; D unclear. Per the germline V gene, CDR1 is MNHEY and CDR2 is SMNVEV (reference sequence). CDR3 length equals 14 residues. The V end was cut by 2 bases, the J end by 5 bases, with 10 bases between. In nucleotides, the CDR3 is TGTGCCAGCAGTTTACGAGACCCTTATCAGCCCCAGCATTTT. Translated: CASSLRDPYQPQHF.

CDR3 sequence: CASTLVGPLGPSYNEQFF. The CDR3 DNA reads TGTGCCAGCACCCTCGTTGGACCACTGGGCCCTTCCTACAATGAGCAGTTCTTC. This chain uses TRBV27 with TRBJ2-1; no firm D call. Germline V gives CDR1 MNHEY, CDR2 SMNVEV (reference sequence). CDR3 length equals 18 residues. V lost 7 bases and J lost 1, with 23 bases in between.

There are many counts of this clone. As DNA, the CDR3 is TGCGCCAGCAGGGGGAGCGACATATCTAAGGGGGCCAACGTCCTGACTTTC. It codes for CASRGSDISKGANVLTF. The V call is TRBV10-2, the J call TRBJ2-6; D is possibly TRBD2 (5 bases). With 6 bases removed from V and 4 bases from J, the gap between germline ends came to 19 bases. Germline V lookup: CDR1 WSHSY, CDR2 SAAADI. The CDR3 loop spans 17 amino acids.

This chain uses TRBV18 with TRBJ2-1; tentative D call: TRBD2 (6 bases). The CDR3 is 16 residues long. Per the germline V gene, CDR1 is KGHSH and CDR2 is LQKENI. Trimming pared 0 bases from V and 7 bases from J, leaving 16 bases between. The CDR3 DNA follows: TGTGCCAGCTCACCACCGAAGTTGTTTCTAGCGAATGAGCAGTTCTTC. Translated, it gives CASSPPKLFLANEQFF.

Regarding this clone: Distinct nucleotide sequences in the sample also encode this CDR3. J is TRBJ2-7 and V is TRBV9; D not resolved. In germline, CDR1 is SGDLS, CDR2 YYNGEE. The CDR3 spans 13 residues. Trimming pared 3 bases from V and 2 bases from J, leaving 9 bases between. CDR3 sequence (DNA): TGTGCCAGCAGCGGGCCAGGAACCTACGAGCAGTACTTC. Translation: CASSGPGTYEQYF.

The sample holds one count of this clone. The chain joins TRBV27 to TRBJ2-7; possible D gene TRBD2, 6 bases. The germline V gene has CDR1 MNHEY and CDR2 SMNVEV (reference sequence). The V end was cut by 7 bases, the J end by 0 bases, with 16 bases between. The CDR3 is 15 amino acids. This CDR3 reads CASTPTPGVSYEQYF. In nucleotides, the CDR3 is TGTGCCAGCACCCCCACCCCGGGGGTCTCCTACGAGCAGTACTTC.

J is TRBJ2-4 and V is TRBV9; tentatively, D is TRBD1 or TRBD2 (5 bases each). Per germline, CDR1 SGDLS and CDR2 YYNGEE. Trimming pared 3 bases from V and 4 bases from J, leaving 8 bases between. The CDR3 covers 13 residues. Here the CDR3 reads CASSGWGKNIQYF. Here the CDR3 DNA reads TGTGCCAGCAGCGGGTGGGGGAAAAACATTCAGTACTTC.

The V gene is TRBV15, the J gene TRBJ2-7, with a weak D call TRBD2 (7 bases). Germline-derived CDR1 and CDR2 are LNHNV and YYDKDF (reference sequence). The CDR3 loop spans 14 amino acids. Trimming removed 2 bases at V and 5 bases at J, with 13 bases between. The CDR3 loop reads CATSRSGGAHEQYF. The CDR3 bases are TGTGCCACCAGCAGATCTGGGGGGGCCCACGAGCAGTACTTC.